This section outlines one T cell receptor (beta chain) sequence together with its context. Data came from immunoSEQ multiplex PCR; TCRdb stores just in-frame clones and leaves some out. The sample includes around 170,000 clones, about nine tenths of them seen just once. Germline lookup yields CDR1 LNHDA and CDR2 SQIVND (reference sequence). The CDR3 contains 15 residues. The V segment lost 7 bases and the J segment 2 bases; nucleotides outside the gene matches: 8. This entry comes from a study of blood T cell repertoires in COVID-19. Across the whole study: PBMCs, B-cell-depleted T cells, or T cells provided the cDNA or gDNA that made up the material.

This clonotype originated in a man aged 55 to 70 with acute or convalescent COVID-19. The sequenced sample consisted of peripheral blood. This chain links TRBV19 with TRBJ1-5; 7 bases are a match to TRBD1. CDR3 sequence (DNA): TGTGCCAGTAATCTACAGGGGATTGGCAATCAGCCCCAGCATTTT. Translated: CASNLQGIGNQPQHF.